This T cell receptor (beta chain) was observed in a study of T cell responses to AZD1222 COVID-19 vaccine. Sequencing was performed with immunoSEQ multiplex PCR; in TCRdb, only in-frame clones are kept and a portion is missing. The sample includes some 150,000 clones, about 92% of them seen just once. Remarks on this clone: Its cognate antigen is unknown.

Study-level points and caveats: Dominant at 160-218 and 743-854, vaccine-associated CD4 TCRs also spanned spike. Repertoires were obtained only post-peak T cell response. At baseline, just 5 or 6 AZD1222 recipients tested seropositive. Epitopes outside B.1.351 and B.1.1.7 mutated regions reportedly drew nearly half of spike TCRs.

The receptor comes from an adult in good health. Sequencing was performed on peripheral blood, taken on day 0 of AZD1222 vaccination.

CDR3 sequence reads: CASSLRTTYTSTDTQYF. The CDR3 nucleotides are TGTGCCAGCAGCCTTCGGACAACCTACACTAGCACAGATACGCAGTATTTT. J is TRBJ2-3 and V is TRBV7-2, with TRBD1 as a possible D gene (5 bases). This CDR3 comprises 17 residues. CDR1 is SGHTA, CDR2 FQGNSA, per germline. The V and J ends lost 5 bases and 0 bases respectively, with 18 bases between them.